This T cell receptor beta chain was identified during a study of T cells in Graves' hyperthyroidism and ophthalmopathy (dated by TCRdb to about 2019). About the full investigation: Peripheral blood samples were taken at the time of initial diagnosis, prior to any treatment. To identify TCR V-J signatures that set the groups apart, the researchers used a discovery cohort of more than 95 patients, made up of 43 with Graves' ophthalmopathy and 57 with stable Graves' hyperthyroidism. Prospective prediction of ophthalmopathy was tested in an independent validation cohort of 18 to 20 hyperthyroidism patients and 15 to 17 patients who later progressed to ophthalmopathy. The 75 to 100 discovery patients were randomly divided into training and test sets at a 7:3 ratio. In more than 5 Graves' hyperthyroidism patients, the study also compared T-cell repertoires from thyroid tissue with T-cell repertoires from blood. Once sampling was done, hyperthyroidism patients were given methimazole at a starting dose of 30 mg daily, whereas ophthalmopathy patients were given high-dose intravenous methylprednisolone. TCR Vbeta CDR3 sequencing of 120 to 150 peripheral blood samples (under 45 ophthalmopathy, 70 to 85 hyperthyroidism and some 17 progressor patients) is reported in the paper. Results and caveats for the whole study, not just this receptor: In cross-validation, a model built on a 13 V-J signature told ophthalmopathy apart from stable hyperthyroidism with less than 90% sensitivity and approximately 81% specificity, and in testing the same model reached 80%/75%. No statistical method was used to set the sample size in advance, and investigators knew the group allocation. In validation, the model predicted progression to ophthalmopathy with approximately 69% sensitivity and roughly 75% specificity, a median of 6.5 months before onset. Most expanded thyroid clonotypes (frequency above 0.001) were also detected in blood, suggesting blood repertoires may reflect thyroid immune responses.

The germline V gene encodes CDR1 DFQATT and CDR2 SNEGSKA (reference sequence). Including the terminal cysteine and phenylalanine, the CDR3 comprises 10 residues. The sequence is cut down to CDR3 DNA, 30 bases in frame from base 1. There are a few counts of this clonotype. What this receptor recognizes is not known. Base quality data are lacking; no much larger clone is found one base away. Amplification of TCR beta CDR3 regions was carried out from RNA transcripts. The TCR CDR3 was subjected to a first round of RT-PCR using the HTBI primer set and the Qiagen OneStep RT-PCR kit. The libraries were constructed in a second round of multiplex PCR and then size-selected and purified. Paired-end sequencing of the libraries was performed with 100 bp reads on an Illumina HiSeq2000. In the authors' own workflow: SOAPnuke was used to process the raw data, removing reads that contained adapters or uncalled bases, had a mean Phred below 15, or lacked an exact match to the constant primer or identifier. High-quality paired reads were merged with COPE v1.2.5, and unique nucleotide sequences were defined as clonotypes. MiTCR v1.1 was used to align the clonotypes against IMGT TRBV, TRBD and TRBJ reference segments. The analysis was restricted to V-J combinations with a frequency above 0.0001, which together covered 99% to 99.2% of the repertoires. A TCS score was defined as the ratio between F50 (clonal expansion) and ExV (chaos), using BLOSUM62-based TCRdist between CDR3 peptides within each V-J. Welch's t-statistics and random forest reduced fewer than 600 V-J features to roughly 13, which were used in a naive Bayes classifier (R e1071). TCRdb reprocessing: public reads trimmed at Q25 with fastp, clones called with MiXCR, in-frame beta chains kept. Identical CDR3 protein sequences are pooled into one entry, listed with their most common genes and DNA. These V and J calls rely on TCRdb rather than the paper's analysis. Recorded for this sample are roughly 380,000 distinct CDR3 sequences; 11% to 15% of them occurred a single time. The top ten clonotypes cover 11% of the sample.

A patient counted as having stable Graves' hyperthyroidism if no progression to ophthalmopathy occurred over 18 months of follow-up. Hyperthyroidism patients were newly diagnosed, with disease duration under 2 months, and aged 18 to 65 years. Exclusion was applied to patients with uncontrolled infections, other autoimmune diseases, pregnancy or lactation. Diagnoses were based on clinical symptoms, serum thyroxine and TRAb, thyroid ultrasound and orbital computed tomography. PBMCs were isolated from about 9.2 ml of fresh peripheral blood by Ficoll-Paque density gradient centrifugation. Total RNA was extracted using Trizol reagent, and RNA quality was assessed on an Agilent 2100 Bioanalyzer.

The receptor comes from a woman aged 60 to 75 with Graves' hyperthyroidism. Recombination joined TRBV20-1 with TRBJ1-1; 7 of the junction bases match TRBD1. Sequences were obtained from blood. The nucleotides are TGCAGCGGATGGACAGGTGAAGCTTTCTTT. This sequence encodes CSGWTGEAFF.